These T cell receptor beta chains were read from a single sample in a study of blood T cell repertoires in COVID-19. Profiled with immunoSEQ multiplex PCR; TCRdb holds only in-frame clones, not every one. The table shows fewer than 400,000 clones, with approximately 82% occurring only once. The sample taken for sequencing was peripheral blood. The receptors were gathered from a man aged 30 to 39 with active or convalescent COVID-19. The CDR3 runs from the conserved cysteine through the conserved F or W. Each record gives: J gene, clone size, D gene, V gene, CDR3 DNA, CDR3 protein. The D gene is left open where the match is weak. The size entry is marked missing in some rows and otherwise reads once, few, many or a size class.

>TRBJ2-7|.|.|TRBV6-5
TGTGCCAGCAGGTTCAGCTACGAGCAGTACTTC
CASRFSYEQYF
>TRBJ2-1|.|.|TRBV6-2/TRBV6-3
TGTGCCAGCAGTGAGGGGACACCTTATAGGAGGTTCTTC
CASSEGTPYRRFF
>TRBJ1-1|.|.|TRBV12-5
TGTGCTAGTGGTTTGCAGCGACAGGCCGGGACTGAAGCTTTCTTT
CASGLQRQAGTEAFF
>TRBJ2-7|few|TRBD1|TRBV18
TGTGCCAGCTCACCGTCGACAGGGAAAAGGTACGAGCAGTACTTC
CASSPSTGKRYEQYF
>TRBJ2-7|.|TRBD2|TRBV7-9
TGTGCCAGCAGCTTTCGGGGGGGCGACGAGCAGTACTTC
CASSFRGGDEQYF
>TRBJ1-3|.|.|TRBV5-1
TGCGCCAGCGGCAAGGAGGGCCCCGACTCTGGAAACACCATATATTTT
CASGKEGPDSGNTIYF
>TRBJ2-3|.|TRBD2|TRBV27
TGTGCCAGCAGCTCCGGACTAGCGGGGGTGGATACGCAGTATTTT
CASSSGLAGVDTQYF
>TRBJ1-2|.|.|TRBV10-3
TGTGCCATCAGTGATTCACAGGGCTCCAACTATGGCTACACCTTC
CAISDSQGSNYGYTF
>TRBJ2-1|.|TRBD2|TRBV19
TGTGCCAGTAGTAGGGGGACTAGCGGAAACAATGAGCAGTTCTTC
CASSRGTSGNNEQFF
>TRBJ1-2|.|.|TRBV14
TGTGCCAGCAGCCAAGGGTCAGGGGTGTATGGCTACACCTTC
CASSQGSGVYGYTF